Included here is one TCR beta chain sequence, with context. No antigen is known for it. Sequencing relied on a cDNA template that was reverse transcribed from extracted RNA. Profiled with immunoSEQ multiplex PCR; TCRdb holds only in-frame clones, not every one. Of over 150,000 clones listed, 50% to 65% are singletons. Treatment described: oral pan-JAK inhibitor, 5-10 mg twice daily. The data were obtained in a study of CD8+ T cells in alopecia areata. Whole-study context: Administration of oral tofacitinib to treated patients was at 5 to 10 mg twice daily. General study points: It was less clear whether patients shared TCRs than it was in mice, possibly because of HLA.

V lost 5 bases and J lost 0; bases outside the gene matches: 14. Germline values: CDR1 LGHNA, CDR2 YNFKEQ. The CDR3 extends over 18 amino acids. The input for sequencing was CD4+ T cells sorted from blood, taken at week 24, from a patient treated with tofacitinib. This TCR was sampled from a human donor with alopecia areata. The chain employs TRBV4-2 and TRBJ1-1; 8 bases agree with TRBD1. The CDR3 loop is CASSSTPGTGGLNTEAFF. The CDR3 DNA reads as TGTGCCAGCAGCTCGACCCCCGGGACAGGAGGATTGAACACTGAAGCTTTCTTT.